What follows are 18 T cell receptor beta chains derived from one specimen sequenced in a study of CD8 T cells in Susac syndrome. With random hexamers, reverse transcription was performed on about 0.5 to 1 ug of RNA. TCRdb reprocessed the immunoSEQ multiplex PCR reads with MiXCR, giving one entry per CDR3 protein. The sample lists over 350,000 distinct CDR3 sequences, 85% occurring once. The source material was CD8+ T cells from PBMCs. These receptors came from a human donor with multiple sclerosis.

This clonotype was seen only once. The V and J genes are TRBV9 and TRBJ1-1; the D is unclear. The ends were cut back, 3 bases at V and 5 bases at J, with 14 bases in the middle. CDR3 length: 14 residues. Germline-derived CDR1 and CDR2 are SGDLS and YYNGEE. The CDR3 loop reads CASSDGLYGTEAFF. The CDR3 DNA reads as TGTGCCAGCAGCGACGGGTTATACGGGACTGAAGCTTTCTTT.

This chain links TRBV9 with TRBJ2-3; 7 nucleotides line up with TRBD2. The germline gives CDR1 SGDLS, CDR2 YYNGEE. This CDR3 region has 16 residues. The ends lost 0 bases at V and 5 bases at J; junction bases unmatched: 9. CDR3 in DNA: TGTGCCAGCAGCGTAGGCGGGTCCCCGGGAGGAGATACGCAGTATTTT. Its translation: CASSVGGSPGGDTQYF.

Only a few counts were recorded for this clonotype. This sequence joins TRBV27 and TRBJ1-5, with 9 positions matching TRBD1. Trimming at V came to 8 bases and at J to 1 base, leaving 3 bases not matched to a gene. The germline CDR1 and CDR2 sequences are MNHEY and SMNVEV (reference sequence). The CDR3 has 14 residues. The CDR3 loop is CASRTGGSNQPQHF. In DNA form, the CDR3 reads TGTGCCAGCCGCACAGGGGGCAGCAATCAGCCCCAGCATTTT.

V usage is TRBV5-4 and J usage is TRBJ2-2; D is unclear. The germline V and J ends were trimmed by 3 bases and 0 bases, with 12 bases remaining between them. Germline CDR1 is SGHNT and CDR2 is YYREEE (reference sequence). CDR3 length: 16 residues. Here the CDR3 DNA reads TGTGCCAGCAGCTCCCATACCAATCCGAACACCGGGGAGCTGTTTTTT. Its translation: CASSSHTNPNTGELFF.

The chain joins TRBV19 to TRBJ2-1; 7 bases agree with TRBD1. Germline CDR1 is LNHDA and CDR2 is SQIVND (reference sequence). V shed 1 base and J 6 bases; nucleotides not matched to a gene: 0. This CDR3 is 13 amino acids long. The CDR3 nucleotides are TGTGCCAGTAGTATAGGACAGGGCAATGAGCAGTTCTTC. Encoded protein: CASSIGQGNEQFF.

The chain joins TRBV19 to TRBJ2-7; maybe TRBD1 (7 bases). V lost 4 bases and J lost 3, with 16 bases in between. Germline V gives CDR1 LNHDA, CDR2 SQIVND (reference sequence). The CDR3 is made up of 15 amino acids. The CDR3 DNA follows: TGTGCCAGTAGTACTCACGACAGGGAGGACTACGAGCAGTACTTC. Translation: CASSTHDREDYEQYF.

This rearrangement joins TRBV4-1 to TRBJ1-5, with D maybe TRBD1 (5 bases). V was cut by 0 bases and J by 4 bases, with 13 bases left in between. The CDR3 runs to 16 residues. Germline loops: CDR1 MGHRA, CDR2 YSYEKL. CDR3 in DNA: TGCGCCAGCAGCCAAGATCCGGGGGATGGGAATCAGCCCCAGCATTTT. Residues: CASSQDPGDGNQPQHF.

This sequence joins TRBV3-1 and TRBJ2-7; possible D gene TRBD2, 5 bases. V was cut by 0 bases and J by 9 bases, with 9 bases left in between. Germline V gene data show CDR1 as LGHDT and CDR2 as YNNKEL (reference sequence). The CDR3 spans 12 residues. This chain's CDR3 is CASSQEEVGQYF. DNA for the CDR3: TGTGCCAGCAGCCAAGAGGAGGTCGGGCAGTACTTC.

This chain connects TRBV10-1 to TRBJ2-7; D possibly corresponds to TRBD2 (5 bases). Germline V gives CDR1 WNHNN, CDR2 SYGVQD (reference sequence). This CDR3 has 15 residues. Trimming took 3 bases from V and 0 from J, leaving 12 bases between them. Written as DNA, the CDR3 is TGCGCCAGCAGTGAAATGAGCGGCCCCTCCTACGAGCAGTACTTC. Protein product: CASSEMSGPSYEQYF.

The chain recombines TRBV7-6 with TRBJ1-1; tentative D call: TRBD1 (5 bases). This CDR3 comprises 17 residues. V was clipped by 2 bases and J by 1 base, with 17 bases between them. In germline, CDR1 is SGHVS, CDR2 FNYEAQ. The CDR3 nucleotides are TGTGCCAGCAGCTTAAGTGGCCCACTACAGGAGAACACTGAAGCTTTCTTT. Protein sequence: CASSLSGPLQENTEAFF.

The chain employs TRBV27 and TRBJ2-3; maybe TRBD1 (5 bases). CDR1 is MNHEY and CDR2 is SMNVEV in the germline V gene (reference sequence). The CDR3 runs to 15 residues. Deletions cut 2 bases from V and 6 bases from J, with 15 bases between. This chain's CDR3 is CASSLLQEKRDTQYF. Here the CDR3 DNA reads TGTGCCAGCAGTTTACTACAGGAGAAAAGGGATACGCAGTATTTT.

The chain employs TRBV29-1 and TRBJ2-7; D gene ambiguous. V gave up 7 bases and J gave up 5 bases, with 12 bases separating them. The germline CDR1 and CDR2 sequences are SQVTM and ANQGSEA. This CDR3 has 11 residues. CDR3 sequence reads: CSGQGRNEQYF. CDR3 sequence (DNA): TGCAGCGGTCAAGGACGGAACGAGCAGTACTTC.

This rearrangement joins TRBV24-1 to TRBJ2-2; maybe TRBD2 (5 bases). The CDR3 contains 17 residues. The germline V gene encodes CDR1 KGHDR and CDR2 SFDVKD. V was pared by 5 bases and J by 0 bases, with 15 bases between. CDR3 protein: CATSVPPGSANTGELFF. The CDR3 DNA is TGTGCCACCAGTGTCCCTCCGGGGTCCGCGAACACCGGGGAGCTGTTTTTT.

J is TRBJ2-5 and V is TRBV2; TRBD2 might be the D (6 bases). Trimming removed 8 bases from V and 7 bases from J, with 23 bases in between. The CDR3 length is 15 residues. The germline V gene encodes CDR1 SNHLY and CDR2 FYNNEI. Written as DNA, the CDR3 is TGTGCCAGCCAGCGCCCTAGCGTACTCCACGGGACCCAGTACTTC. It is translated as CASQRPSVLHGTQYF.

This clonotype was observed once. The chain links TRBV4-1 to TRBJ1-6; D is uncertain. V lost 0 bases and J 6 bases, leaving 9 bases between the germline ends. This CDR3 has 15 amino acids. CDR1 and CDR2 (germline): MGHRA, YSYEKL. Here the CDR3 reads CASSQDRRSNSPLHF. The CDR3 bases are TGCGCCAGCAGCCAAGACAGGCGTAGTAATTCACCCCTCCACTTT.

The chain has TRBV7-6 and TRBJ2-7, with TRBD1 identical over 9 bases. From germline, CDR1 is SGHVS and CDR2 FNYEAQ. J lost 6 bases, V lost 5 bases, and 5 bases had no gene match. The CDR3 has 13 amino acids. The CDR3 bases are TGTGCCAGCAGCCCGAGGACAGGGGTCGAGCAGTACTTC. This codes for CASSPRTGVEQYF. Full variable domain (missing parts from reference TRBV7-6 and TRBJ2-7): GAGVSQSPRYKVTKRGQDVALRCDPISGHVSLYWYRQALGQGPEFLTYFNYEAQQDKSGLPNDRFSAERPEGSISTLTIQRTEQRDSAMYRCASSPRTGVEQYFGPGTRLTVT.

The CDR3 here is CAWTAGASTDTQYF. The CDR3 DNA reads as TGTGCCTGGACGGCGGGGGCCAGCACAGATACGCAGTATTTT. The chain links TRBV30 to TRBJ2-3, with a possible D match to TRBD2 (7 bases). The germline V gene has CDR1 GTSNPN and CDR2 SVGIG (reference sequence). The ends were cut back, 4 bases at V and 0 bases at J, with 11 bases in the middle. The CDR3 runs 14 residues. Drawing the rest from reference TRBV30 and TRBJ2-3, the complete variable domain is SQTIHQWPATLVQPVGSPLSLECTVEGTSNPNLYWYRQAAGRGLQLLFYSVGIGQISSEVPQNLSASRPQDRQFILSSKKLLLSDSGFYLCAWTAGASTDTQYFGPGTRLTVL.

CDR3: CASSENKGGDSNQPQHF. CDR3 in DNA: TGTGCCAGCAGTGAAAATAAAGGGGGGGATAGCAATCAGCCCCAGCATTTT. The V call is TRBV2, the J call TRBJ1-5, with D possibly TRBD1 on 6 matching bases. The CDR3 covers 17 residues. Trimming stripped 2 bases from V and 0 bases from J, with 14 bases between. The V gene's germline CDR1 is SNHLY and CDR2 FYNNEI. The whole variable domain, remainder taken from reference TRBV2 and TRBJ1-5, is EPEVTQTPSHQVTQMGQEVILRCVPISNHLYFYWYRQILGQKVEFLVSFYNNEISEKSEIFDDQFSVERPDGSNFTLKIRSTKLEDSAMYFCASSENKGGDSNQPQHFGDGTRLSIL.